This T cell receptor (beta chain) originates from a study of blood T cell repertoires in COVID-19. Whole-study context: The study drew acute and convalescent COVID-19 samples from the United States, Italy and Spain.

Methods used by the authors: Estimates of nucleated cell counts were drawn from the amplification of reference gene primers. Measured with immunoSEQ multiplex PCR; TCRdb has only the in-frame clones, and not every one. The V and J calls and clone size were taken over from that table, and D and trimming were inferred from the DNA. The table has 150,000 or so clones, about three quarters seen once. The CDR3 contains 14 residues. CDR1 and CDR2 (germline): SGDLS, YYNGEE. The V and J ends lost 6 bases and 4 bases respectively, with 13 bases between them. This chain joins TRBV9 and TRBJ1-4; tentatively, D is TRBD1 (5 bases). Sequences were obtained from peripheral blood. The clonotype was recovered from a woman in her fifties or sixties with active or convalescent COVID-19. This chain's CDR3 is CASTPGLINEKLFF. Written as DNA, the CDR3 is TGTGCCAGCACCCCGGGACTGATTAATGAAAAACTGTTTTTT.